The 32 T cell receptor beta chains listed next were all sequenced from one sample in a study of CD8 T cells in ankylosing spondylitis. TCRdb independently ran MiXCR on the 5' RACE reads; one entry per CDR3 protein. The data contain roughly 250,000 distinct CDR3 sequences, over 8.5% of them singletons. The sample comprised blood, either unsorted or a sorted T cell fraction (not recorded which). All receptors come from a male donor with ankylosing spondylitis or in good health (not recorded which).

At least ten counts were recorded for this clonotype. The gene calls are TRBV10-3 and TRBJ1-5; 7 bases align to TRBD1. Trimming cost V 2 bases and J 5 bases; bases outside gene matches: 6. The germline gives CDR1 ENHRY, CDR2 SYGVKD. The CDR3 spans 15 residues. The CDR3 loop is CAISEPRDRDQPQHF. As DNA, the CDR3 is TGTGCCATCAGTGAGCCCAGGGACAGAGATCAGCCCCAGCATTTT.

The chain uses TRBV7-2 and TRBJ2-1, with a weak D call TRBD2 (6 bases). Germline assignment: CDR1 SGHTA and CDR2 FQGNSA. CDR3 length equals 13 residues. The germline V and J ends were trimmed by 4 bases and 10 bases, with 14 bases remaining between them. The CDR3 loop is CASSSSPGLEQFF. The CDR3 nucleotides are TGTGCCAGCAGCTCCTCACCGGGACTGGAGCAGTTCTTC.

This clonotype was recorded many times. The V call is TRBV18, the J call TRBJ2-3, with a tentative D call TRBD1 (6 bases). The CDR3 loop spans 14 amino acids. Germline lookup yields CDR1 KGHSH and CDR2 LQKENI. Trimming stripped 3 bases from V and 4 bases from J, with 11 bases between. CDR3 amino acids: CASSPQGRPDTQYF. The CDR3 DNA is TGTGCCAGCTCACCTCAGGGGCGGCCAGATACGCAGTATTTT.

This clonotype was seen ten or more times. The rearrangement joins TRBV5-1 to TRBJ2-5; 8 bases map to TRBD2. V lost 2 bases, J lost 0 bases, and 3 bases stayed unmatched. The CDR3 runs to 15 residues. In germline, CDR1 is SGHRS, CDR2 YFSETQ. The CDR3 protein is CASSFASGYQETQYF. For the CDR3, the DNA is TGCGCCAGCAGCTTCGCTAGCGGGTACCAAGAGACCCAGTACTTC.

This clonotype came up a few times. The rearrangement joins TRBV4-2 to TRBJ1-5; 11 nucleotides match TRBD1. The CDR3 has 15 amino acids. With V trimmed by 3 bases and J by 11 bases, 9 bases remained unmatched. CDR1 is LGHNA, CDR2 YNFKEQ, per germline. The CDR3 coding sequence is TGTGCCAGCAGCCATGGACAGGGGGCAGTTGGGTCCCAGCATTTT. Translation: CASSHGQGAVGSQHF.

This clonotype was observed many times. The chain recombines TRBV5-1 with TRBJ2-7; D remains unclear. V was cut by 0 bases and J by 2 bases, with 9 bases left in between. This CDR3 region has 14 residues. CDR1 and CDR2 from the germline V gene are SGHRS and YFSETQ. Written as DNA, the CDR3 is TGCGCCAGCAGCTTGGAGGGCAGAACCTACGAGCAGTACTTC. Translation: CASSLEGRTYEQYF.

There are many counts of this clonotype. The chain uses TRBV13 and TRBJ1-1; no definite D call. There are 18 residues in the CDR3. The V gene's germline CDR1 is PRHDT and CDR2 FYEKMQ (reference sequence). Deletions cut 1 base from V and 3 bases from J, with 21 bases between. CDR3 loop: CASSLASDLPHADTEAFF. The CDR3 nucleotides are TGTGCCAGCAGCTTAGCCTCCGACCTACCTCATGCGGACACTGAAGCTTTCTTT.

Many counts were recorded for this clonotype. DNA of the CDR3: TGCGCCAGCAGCTTGCAGTGGACACCCTACAATGAGCAGTTCTTC. It yields the protein CASSLQWTPYNEQFF. The rearrangement joins TRBV5-1 to TRBJ2-1; weak D call: TRBD1 (5 bases). V lost 1 base to trimming and J lost 2 bases, with 10 bases between them. Germline loops: CDR1 SGHRS, CDR2 YFSETQ. The CDR3 spans 15 residues.

V and J are TRBV30 and TRBJ2-1; 11 nucleotides align to TRBD2. CDR3 length: 14 amino acids. The germline CDR1 and CDR2 sequences are GTSNPN and SVGIG (reference sequence). With 0 bases clipped from V and 7 bases from J, the junction kept 2 bases outside the gene matches. CDR3 in amino acids: CAWSVTSGSNEQFF. CDR3 coding DNA: TGTGCCTGGAGTGTAACTAGCGGGAGTAATGAGCAGTTCTTC. The variable domain in full, with the rest retrieved from reference TRBV30 and TRBJ2-1, is SQTIHQWPATLVQPVGSPLSLECTVEGTSNPNLYWYRQAAGRGLQLLFYSVGIGQISSEVPQNLSASRPQDRQFILSSKKLLLSDSGFYLCAWSVTSGSNEQFFGPGTRLTVL.

This clonotype was counted a few times. The V call is TRBV11-1, the J call TRBJ2-7; TRBD2 aligns across 12 bases. CDR1 is SGHAT, CDR2 FQDESV, per germline (reference sequence). V was pared by 5 bases and J by 3 bases, with 8 bases of the junction left unmatched. The CDR3 extends over 16 amino acids. The CDR3 loop reads CASSPRTSGVGYEQYF. The DNA of the CDR3 is TGTGCCAGCAGCCCACGGACTAGCGGGGTAGGCTACGAGCAGTACTTC.

This clonotype has ten or more counts. The J gene is TRBJ2-7, the V gene TRBV20-1, with TRBD1 matching over 8 bases. The CDR3 runs 13 residues. The trim removed 6 bases at V and 6 bases at J, leaving 10 bases unmatched. Germline loops: CDR1 DFQATT, CDR2 SNEGSKA (reference sequence). The CDR3 sequence is CSATRTGSGEQYF. CDR3 coding DNA: TGCAGTGCCACCAGGACAGGGAGCGGCGAGCAGTACTTC.

The chain employs TRBV7-3 and TRBJ2-5; 12 bases match TRBD1. CDR3 length: 15 amino acids. Germline values: CDR1 SGHTA, CDR2 FQGTGA. V dropped 8 bases and J dropped 5; count of bases not matched to a gene: 9. For the CDR3, the DNA is TGTGCCAGCGCCCTAGGGACAGGGGGCTCGGAGACCCAGTACTTC. Translation: CASALGTGGSETQYF.

This clonotype was recorded at least ten times. The V call is TRBV20-1, the J call TRBJ2-1, with D perhaps TRBD1 (5 bases). Germline CDR1 DFQATT, CDR2 SNEGSKA (reference sequence). With 2 bases removed from V and 3 bases from J, the gap between germline ends came to 11 bases. This CDR3 spans 14 amino acids. CDR3 coding DNA: TGCAGTGCTAGATCGACAGCCAACTACAATGAGCAGTTCTTC. Translated: CSARSTANYNEQFF.

This clonotype was detected many times. This chain links TRBV7-2 with TRBJ2-3, with a tentative D call TRBD1 (6 bases). Deletions cut 1 base from V and 6 bases from J, with 14 bases between. The germline V gene has CDR1 SGHTA and CDR2 FQGNSA. The CDR3 is 15 residues long. CDR3: CASSLGAGTGDTQYF. In nucleotides, the CDR3 is TGTGCCAGCAGCTTAGGGGCGGGTACAGGGGATACGCAGTATTTT.

This clonotype has a count of ten or more. The CDR3 sequence: CASSRTHEQFF. CDR3 DNA: TGTGCCAGCAGCCGGACTCATGAGCAGTTCTTC. The chain uses TRBV7-2 and TRBJ2-1, with D possibly being TRBD2 (5 bases). Deletions cut 5 bases from V and 8 bases from J, with 7 bases between. Germline V gene lookup returns CDR1 SGHTA and CDR2 FQGNSA. CDR3 length: 11 amino acids.

This clonotype was counted many times. The CDR3 coding sequence is TGTGCCAGCACGGGACTCCTGACCACCGGGGAGCTGTTTTTT. Translated: CASTGLLTTGELFF. The chain links TRBV7-2 to TRBJ2-2; a weak D match, TRBD2 (6 bases). V was pared by 7 bases and J by 4 bases, with 13 bases between. Germline CDR1 is SGHTA and CDR2 is FQGNSA. The CDR3 spans 14 residues.

This clonotype was seen at least ten times. The chain employs TRBV20-1 and TRBJ2-3; maybe TRBD2 (5 bases). V gave up 4 bases and J gave up 3 bases, with 17 bases separating them. CDR3 size: 15 residues. Germline V gives CDR1 DFQATT, CDR2 SNEGSKA (reference sequence). CDR3 DNA sequence: TGCAGTGCTACCAACAGAGGGCCGGGGACAGATACGCAGTATTTT. Its translation is CSATNRGPGTDTQYF.

At least ten counts were recorded for this clonotype. The chain joins TRBV4-3 to TRBJ2-2; D unclear. This CDR3 region has 15 residues. The V end was cut by 0 bases, the J end by 6 bases, with 11 bases between. Germline loops: CDR1 LGHNA, CDR2 YSLEER. The CDR3 protein is CASSQETVGPGELFF. CDR3 nucleotide sequence: TGCGCCAGCAGCCAAGAAACAGTCGGCCCCGGGGAGCTGTTTTTT.

This clonotype was detected a few times. V usage is TRBV30 and J usage is TRBJ1-5; D call uncertain. V dropped 0 bases and J dropped 2 bases, with 14 bases sitting between them. Per germline, CDR1 GTSNPN and CDR2 SVGIG (reference sequence). CDR3 length: 16 amino acids. The CDR3 bases are TGTGCCTGGAGTGTAGTGGCCGCCGGAGGCAATCAGCCCCAGCATTTT. Translating gives CAWSVVAAGGNQPQHF.

This clonotype was seen only a few times. The chain joins TRBV6-2 or TRBV6-3 to TRBJ2-4, with D unclear. Trimming removed 5 bases at V and 0 bases at J, with 17 bases between. Per germline, CDR1 MNHEY and CDR2 SVGEGT. The CDR3 totals 17 residues. CDR3 bases: TGTGCCAGCAGTCAGCCCGTCGTGCGGCTAGCCAAAAACATTCAGTACTTC. This gives the protein CASSQPVVRLAKNIQYF.

This clonotype was recorded many times. The V and J genes are TRBV4-3 and TRBJ2-7, with D perhaps assigned TRBD1 or TRBD2 (5 bases each). The germline V gene has CDR1 LGHNA and CDR2 YSLEER. Deletions cut 2 bases from V and 3 bases from J, with 8 bases between. This CDR3 comprises 13 residues. CDR3 nucleotides: TGCGCCAGCAGCCAAAAGGGGAGCTACGAGCAGTACTTC. Translation gives CASSQKGSYEQYF.

This clonotype was recorded many times. The rearrangement uses TRBV5-6 and TRBJ1-6, with 7 bases identical to TRBD1. This CDR3 contains 15 residues. Looked up from germline, CDR1 is SGHDT and CDR2 is YYEEEE. The junction had 7 bases not matched to a gene; V was cut back by 4 bases and J by 6 bases. In nucleotides, the CDR3 is TGTGCCAGCAGCGAACGGGGACAGCCTAATTCACCCCTCCACTTT. Its protein product is CASSERGQPNSPLHF.

This clonotype appeared many times. J is TRBJ1-2 and V is TRBV20-1; a possible D gene is TRBD1 (6 bases). Looked up from germline, CDR1 is DFQATT and CDR2 is SNEGSKA (reference sequence). The CDR3 sequence is 14 residues long. V was pared by 5 bases and J by 4 bases, with 17 bases between. For the CDR3, the DNA is TGCAGTGCTTACAGCGGGGGCCGGAGCTATGGCTACACCTTC. This translates into CSAYSGGRSYGYTF.

This clonotype was seen repeatedly, ten times or more. The V gene is TRBV5-1, the J gene TRBJ2-3; the D gene could be TRBD1 or TRBD2 (5 bases each). The CDR3 consists of 14 residues. CDR1 and CDR2 (germline): SGHRS, YFSETQ. V shed 4 bases and J shed 1 base, with 10 bases lying between them. Here the CDR3 DNA reads TGCGCCAGCAGCCCGGGACCCGGCACAGATACGCAGTATTTT. It specifies CASSPGPGTDTQYF.

This clonotype showed up many times. The rearrangement uses TRBV7-2 and TRBJ2-1; no reliable D call. From germline, CDR1 is SGHTA and CDR2 FQGNSA. The CDR3 contains 16 residues. Trimming removed 4 bases from V and 7 bases from J, with 20 bases in between. CDR3 in amino acids: CASSSMARGVDNEQFF. CDR3 coding DNA: TGTGCCAGCAGCTCTATGGCAAGAGGAGTTGATAATGAGCAGTTCTTC.

This clonotype was seen at least ten times. J is TRBJ2-3 and V is TRBV5-1, with D maybe TRBD1 (6 bases). The germline gives CDR1 SGHRS, CDR2 YFSETQ. The CDR3 is 15 residues long. V gave up 3 bases and J gave up 0 bases, with 11 bases separating them. The CDR3 DNA is TGCGCCAGCAGCTCTCGAGGGGGAAGCACAGATACGCAGTATTTT. Translating gives CASSSRGGSTDTQYF.

This clonotype was seen ten or more times. The chain recombines TRBV20-1 with TRBJ2-5, with 7 bases identical to TRBD1. This CDR3 region has 12 residues. J lost 4 bases, V lost 6 bases, and 5 bases had no gene match. From germline, CDR1 is DFQATT and CDR2 SNEGSKA (reference sequence). The DNA of the CDR3 is TGCAGTGCCAAGAACAGGGGAGAGACCCAGTACTTC. Translated: CSAKNRGETQYF.

This clonotype was seen at least ten times. The rearrangement links TRBV12-3 or TRBV12-4 to TRBJ2-6; 7 bases match TRBD2. The CDR3 contains 18 residues. The V and J ends lost 1 base and 4 bases, in that order; junction bases with no gene match: 10. The CDR3 sequence: CASSLGGLNNPGANVLTF. The CDR3, as DNA: TGTGCCAGCAGTTTAGGGGGACTAAATAACCCCGGGGCCAACGTCCTGACTTTC.

This clonotype was counted ten times or more. This chain links TRBV27 with TRBJ1-5, with TRBD1 matching 7 bases. CDR1 and CDR2 (germline): MNHEY, SMNVEV (reference sequence). Trimming took 5 bases from V and 3 from J; bases not matched to a gene: 4. The CDR3 is 14 amino acids. DNA of the CDR3: TGTGCCAGCAGTCCTACAGGGGACAATCAGCCCCAGCATTTT. Protein sequence: CASSPTGDNQPQHF.

This clonotype was recorded a few times. The chain is built from TRBV7-2 and TRBJ2-3; a weak D match, TRBD1 (5 bases). Deletions cut 7 bases from V and 6 bases from J, with 20 bases between. Germline V CDR1 and CDR2: SGHTA, FQGNSA. There are 15 residues in the CDR3. The CDR3 here is CASTPGPQGVDTQYF. DNA for the CDR3: TGTGCCAGCACCCCTGGACCGCAAGGGGTTGATACGCAGTATTTT. The whole variable domain, remainder taken from reference TRBV7-2 and TRBJ2-3, is GAGVSQSPSNKVTEKGKDVELRCDPISGHTALYWYRQSLGQGLEFLIYFQGNSAPDKSGLPSDRFSAERTGGSVSTLTIQRTQQEDSAVYLCASTPGPQGVDTQYFGPGTRLTVL.

This clonotype was seen repeatedly, ten times or more. The CDR3 nucleotides read TGCAGCGTTGGAGGGAGGGCCAAAGATACGCAGTATTTT. It is translated as CSVGGRAKDTQYF. This chain joins TRBV29-1 and TRBJ2-3; 7 nucleotides line up with TRBD2. The V segment lost 4 bases and the J segment 5 bases; nucleotides outside the gene matches: 6. This CDR3 comprises 13 residues. Germline CDR1 is SQVTM and CDR2 is ANQGSEA.

The table lists this clonotype with many counts. This chain uses TRBV7-2 with TRBJ1-5, with a tentative D call TRBD1 (5 bases). Looked up from germline, CDR1 is SGHTA and CDR2 is FQGNSA. Between the trimmed V and J ends, which lost 7 bases and 3 bases, there was a span of 10 bases. This CDR3 has 13 amino acids. The DNA for the CDR3 is TGTGCCAGCACCCGGGGCCCCAATCAGCCCCAGCATTTT. Protein sequence: CASTRGPNQPQHF.